This T cell receptor beta chain is from a study of blood T cell repertoires in COVID-19. Overall study: Sources were T cells, B-cell-depleted T cells, or PBMCs; the material itself was cDNA or gDNA.

As handled by the study authors: How many nucleated cells were present was estimated from reference gene primer amplification. Assay: immunoSEQ multiplex PCR; the TCRdb copy retains only in-frame clones and omits some. V and J calls plus clone size are reproduced from that table; the DNA served to infer D and trimming. The sample has over 50,000 clones; 80% to 90% are singletons. The sequence was obtained from a man between 45 and 60 years old with active COVID-19. Material: peripheral blood.

CDR3 in amino acids: CASSRFPPSRNEQFF. The CDR3 nucleotides read TGTGCCAGCAGCAGATTCCCCCCCTCGCGCAATGAGCAGTTCTTC. The chain combines TRBV7-7 with TRBJ2-1; D remains unclear. The CDR3 is made up of 15 amino acids. Germline values: CDR1 SSHAT, CDR2 FNYEAQ (reference sequence). The V end lost 5 bases, the J end lost 6 bases, and 17 bases lay between the germline ends.